Described below is a single TCR beta chain sequence and its context. Its specificity is not known. This sequence may be a read error, since a much larger clone differs from it by one base. This entry is derived from a study of regulatory T cells in long-lasting Graves disease. Study-wide results and caveats: The persistent group shared 2,500 to 3,000 public clonotypes, more than the approximately 970 shared by new patients. Authors noted too few samples as a limitation. Persistent disease exhibited a predilection for TRBV28, TRBJ1-2 and TRBJ2-5.

Stated time point: persistent/refractory GD, antithyroid drugs over 5 years with positive TRAb. PBMC-derived RNA was used for the TCR library. Graves' disease diagnoses used American Thyroid Association guidelines. Construction of TCR beta libraries relied on iRepertoire HTBI primers and on Arm-PCR targeting CDR3 regions. TCRdb re-called the multiplex PCR reads through MiXCR, storing one row per CDR3 protein. The repertoire holds some 330,000 distinct CDR3 sequences, with roughly 20% as singletons. CDR1 and CDR2 (germline): SGHAT, FQNNGV. The CDR3 totals 14 residues. J is TRBJ2-7 and V is TRBV11-2, with a tentative D call TRBD2 (6 bases). This clonotype was obtained from a woman aged 40 to 50 with Graves disease. The input for sequencing was peripheral blood mononuclear cells (PBMCs), taken when the disease was refractory, from a patient treated with antithyroid drugs. CDR3 in amino acids: CAGSSGTLPYEQYF. In DNA form, the CDR3 reads TGTGCCGGCAGCTCCGGGACTCTCCCCTACGAGCAGTACTTC.